This TCR beta chain came from a study of T-cell reconstitution after alpha-beta-depleted transplantation in children (dated by TCRdb to the mid-2010s). Study-wide context: The study quantitatively tracked T-cell immune reconstitution after TCRalphabeta/CD19-depleted allogeneic hematopoietic cell transplantation in children using TCR repertoire profiling. The study at large found these results: About two months after transplant, the apparently early recovery of alphabetaT-cell counts reportedly depended on just several hundred clones that had expanded rapidly and came from non-depleted graft cells. Hyperexpanded clone frequencies declined over subsequent months; after one year, T-cell counts and TCRbeta diversity were mostly attributed to newly produced T cells. In some patients, the high TCRbeta diversity seen at day 60 was put down to recipient T cells and intrathymic progenitors that had survived conditioning.

The library was built by means of PCR. TCRdb records Illumina HiSeq 2500 as the sequencer. TCR library preparation used molecular barcoding, with unique molecular identifiers applied to normalize quantification of the TCRbeta repertoire. Clones were called with MiXCR by TCRdb after fastp trimmed the public reads at Q25, and only in-frame beta chains were retained. Identical CDR3 proteins give one entry, which carries the most common genes and DNA. Within this sample are about 980,000 distinct CDR3 sequences, with about 26% of them counted one time only. Jointly, the top ten make up about 28% of the sample. From the cysteine up to the phenylalanine, the CDR3 has a length of 16 residues. Of the read, only the CDR3 DNA is kept; its 48 bases are in frame from base 1. Trimming accounts for 3 bases at V and 1 base at J, while the number of junction bases matched to no gene is 6. The sample's treatment or condition label is to be understood as: allogeneic hematopoietic cell transplantation with graft depleted of TCRalphabeta T cells and CD19 B cells. The transplant recipients were children given TCRalphabeta/CD19-depleted allogeneic hematopoietic cell grafts.

About this clonotype: There is no known antigen for this receptor. Qualities for individual bases were not recorded, and no much larger clone is one base off.

The chain is made from TRBV12-3 or TRBV12-4 and TRBJ2-3; 8 junctional bases match TRBD2. The sequencing here drew on PBMCs, mostly from graft donor cells, taken 360 days after TCRalphabeta/CD19-depleted stem cell transplant. This receptor was taken from a boy younger than two who had a stem cell transplant for SCID, so the T cells may come from the graft donor. The DNA reads as follows: TGTGCCAGCAGTTTCTCGGGGGGGCTTGGCACAGATACGCAGTATTTT. Its translation is CASSFSGGLGTDTQYF.